A selection of T cell receptor beta chains follows, all from one sample in a study of T cells in Graves' hyperthyroidism and ophthalmopathy. One entry per CDR3 protein, called by TCRdb with MiXCR from the multiplex PCR reads. The table lists about 590,000 distinct CDR3 sequences, approximately 15% of them singletons. The specimen sequenced was blood. Receptor source: a woman between 18 and 29 years old with Graves' ophthalmopathy. Each CDR3 is given with its conserved first and last residue. Fields, in order: D gene, clone size, J gene, V gene, CDR3 protein, CDR3 DNA. D genes are given only for firm matches. Clone size, where shown, is once, few, many, or a class for clones that have expanded.

d_gene: NA; abundance: many; j_gene: TRBJ2-7; v_gene: TRBV28; CDR3aa: CATDKNTYEQYF; CDR3nt: TGTGCCACCGACAAGAATACCTACGAGCAGTACTTC
d_gene: NA; abundance: many; j_gene: TRBJ1-2; v_gene: TRBV7-9; CDR3aa: CASSFDRGGKYGYTF; CDR3nt: TGTGCCAGCAGCTTCGATCGGGGAGGGAAATATGGCTACACCTTC
d_gene: TRBD1; abundance: few; j_gene: TRBJ1-2; v_gene: TRBV24-1; CDR3aa: CATRGDRGDGYTF; CDR3nt: TGTGCCACCAGGGGGGACAGGGGGGATGGCTACACCTTC
d_gene: TRBD2; abundance: few; j_gene: TRBJ2-3; v_gene: TRBV28; CDR3aa: CASSETSGEGADTQYF; CDR3nt: TGTGCCAGCAGTGAGACTAGCGGCGAGGGGGCAGATACGCAGTATTTT
d_gene: NA; abundance: many; j_gene: TRBJ2-3; v_gene: TRBV7-3; CDR3aa: CASSLDRLVTDTQYF; CDR3nt: TGTGCCAGCAGCTTAGATCGACTAGTCACAGATACGCAGTATTTT
d_gene: NA; abundance: many; j_gene: TRBJ1-1; v_gene: TRBV2; CDR3aa: CARPYRGNTEAFF; CDR3nt: TGTGCCAGGCCGTATCGGGGGAACACTGAAGCTTTCTTT
d_gene: NA; abundance: many; j_gene: TRBJ1-2; v_gene: TRBV6-2/TRBV6-3; CDR3aa: CASSYIGDPNGYTF; CDR3nt: TGTGCCAGCAGTTATATCGGGGACCCAAATGGCTACACCTTC
d_gene: NA; abundance: many; j_gene: TRBJ1-4; v_gene: TRBV11-1; CDR3aa: CASSARDTNEKLFF; CDR3nt: TGTGCCAGCAGCGCCCGGGACACTAATGAAAAACTGTTTTTT
d_gene: TRBD2; abundance: NA; j_gene: TRBJ2-7; v_gene: TRBV2; CDR3aa: CASRVGLAGGPDTQYF; CDR3nt: TGTGCCAGCAGGGTGGGACTAGCGGGAGGGCCGGATACGCAGTACTTC
d_gene: NA; abundance: few; j_gene: TRBJ2-1; v_gene: TRBV19; CDR3aa: CASSKYQGPPGLRRYNEQFF; CDR3nt: TGTGCCAGTAGTAAGTACCAAGGGCCTCCGGGCCTCCGCAGATACAATGAGCAGTTCTTC
d_gene: TRBD1; abundance: many; j_gene: TRBJ2-7; v_gene: TRBV11-1; CDR3aa: CASRGTLDRGLYEQYF; CDR3nt: TGTGCCAGCAGGGGAACCTTGGACAGGGGGCTATACGAGCAGTACTTC
d_gene: TRBD2; abundance: once; j_gene: TRBJ2-1; v_gene: TRBV7-8; CDR3aa: CANHAGTSGRGKFF; CDR3nt: TGTGCCAACCACGCCGGGACTAGCGGGAGGGGAAAGTTCTTC
d_gene: TRBD2; abundance: many; j_gene: TRBJ2-3; v_gene: TRBV29-1; CDR3aa: CSVELAGSTDTQYF; CDR3nt: TGCAGCGTTGAACTAGCGGGAAGCACAGATACGCAGTATTTT
d_gene: TRBD1; abundance: NA; j_gene: TRBJ1-3; v_gene: TRBV19; CDR3aa: CASQGGLSGNTIYF; CDR3nt: TGTGCCAGCCAGGGGGGCCTCTCTGGAAACACCATATATTTT
d_gene: NA; abundance: many; j_gene: TRBJ2-3; v_gene: TRBV6-1; CDR3aa: CASSSLLQWTDTQYF; CDR3nt: TGTGCCAGCAGCTCCCTACTGCAATGGACAGATACGCAGTATTTT
d_gene: NA; abundance: many; j_gene: TRBJ2-3; v_gene: TRBV7-3; CDR3aa: CASSLSGGTVTDTQYF; CDR3nt: TGTGCCAGCAGCTTAAGCGGCGGGACAGTAACAGATACGCAGTATTTT
d_gene: NA; abundance: many; j_gene: TRBJ2-5; v_gene: TRBV29-1; CDR3aa: CSVPSAVLVFGETQYF; CDR3nt: TGCAGCGTTCCCTCCGCTGTTTTGGTGTTTGGAGAGACCCAGTACTTC
d_gene: NA; abundance: NA; j_gene: TRBJ2-7; v_gene: TRBV20-1; CDR3aa: CSARGSHERNEQYF; CDR3nt: TGCAGTGCTAGAGGGTCTCACGAGAGGAACGAGCAGTACTTC
d_gene: NA; abundance: many; j_gene: TRBJ1-2; v_gene: TRBV3-1; CDR3aa: CASSQRGSPNYGYTF; CDR3nt: TGTGCCAGCAGCCAAAGAGGCAGTCCTAACTATGGCTACACCTTC
d_gene: NA; abundance: many; j_gene: TRBJ2-7; v_gene: TRBV11-2; CDR3aa: CASRTGVSSYEQYF; CDR3nt: TGTGCCAGCAGAACAGGCGTTAGCTCCTACGAGCAGTACTTC
d_gene: NA; abundance: many; j_gene: TRBJ2-7; v_gene: TRBV6-2/TRBV6-3; CDR3aa: CASSYSIFAPARAYDEQYF; CDR3nt: TGTGCCAGCAGTTACTCGATCTTTGCCCCGGCCAGGGCATACGACGAGCAGTACTTC
d_gene: NA; abundance: many; j_gene: TRBJ1-1; v_gene: TRBV3-1; CDR3aa: CASSQNTGVATEAFF; CDR3nt: TGTGCCAGCTCACAAAATACCGGGGTCGCCACTGAAGCTTTCTTT
d_gene: TRBD1; abundance: many; j_gene: TRBJ2-1; v_gene: TRBV6-1; CDR3aa: CASSAGTGVYNEQFF; CDR3nt: TGTGCCAGCAGTGCCGGGACAGGAGTTTACAATGAGCAGTTCTTC
d_gene: TRBD1; abundance: many; j_gene: TRBJ2-7; v_gene: TRBV10-3; CDR3aa: CAISGGTGAHEQYF; CDR3nt: TGTGCCATCAGTGGCGGGACAGGGGCCCACGAGCAGTACTTC